The clone carrying this T cell receptor beta chain was observed a few times. Per the original data handling: Quantification of nucleated cells was approximated via reference gene primer amplification. Libraries were prepared by immunoSEQ multiplex PCR; TCRdb keeps only in-frame clonotypes and omits some of them. D and trimming were read from the DNA, whereas the V and J calls and clone size are those reported in that table. The sample holds around 250,000 clones; approximately 87% are singletons and the top ten take 6.2%. This CDR3 is built from 14 residues. Germline CDR1 reads LGHDT; CDR2 reads YNNKEL (reference sequence). V was clipped by 0 bases and J by 10 bases; unmatched bases: 4. This specimen belongs to a study of blood T cell repertoires in COVID-19.

The sequence was collected from a man aged 55 to 70 with acute or convalescent COVID-19. The material sequenced was peripheral blood. The chain uses TRBV3-1 (or the pseudogene TRBV3-2) and TRBJ1-4; 8 nucleotides match TRBD1. CDR3 loop: CASSQDLTGGKLFF. The CDR3 nucleotides read TGTGCCAGCAGCCAAGATCTCACAGGGGGAAAACTGTTTTTT.